Below, one T cell receptor beta chain is given with its context. The CDR3 consists of 15 residues. The junction had 9 bases not matched to a gene; V was cut back by 6 bases and J by 9 bases. Germline loops: CDR1 MDHEN, CDR2 SYDVKM. Time point: newly diagnosed GD, antithyroid drugs for less than 3 months. Extracted PBMC RNA gave rise to the TCR library. Arm-PCR of CDR3 regions and iRepertoire HTBI primers were used to build TCR beta libraries. Original data processing: Throughout the samples, researchers identified 62 TRBV and around 15 TRBJ segments. One entry per CDR3 protein results from TCRdb running MiXCR on the multiplex PCR reads. TCRdb, not the original authors, processed these V and J calls. The sample lists about 440,000 distinct CDR3 sequences; under 15% were seen once. The data were taken from a study of regulatory T cells in long-lasting Graves disease. These sequences were also reported in another study, on T cells in Graves' hyperthyroidism and ophthalmopathy. That report notes: With a duration under 2 months, the hyperthyroidism was newly diagnosed in patients aged 18 to 65.

The receptor was derived from a woman aged 25 to 39 with Graves disease. The V call is TRBV28, the J call TRBJ2-1; 12 nucleotides align to TRBD2. The starting material was peripheral blood mononuclear cells (PBMCs), obtained at new diagnosis, from a patient treated with antithyroid drugs. DNA for the CDR3: TGTGCCAGCAGGACTAGCGGGAGTAGAGGACCTGAGCAGTTCTTC. Translation: CASRTSGSRGPEQFF.